The rows below give T cell receptor beta chains drawn from one sample of a study of blood T cell repertoires in COVID-19. Profiled with immunoSEQ multiplex PCR; TCRdb holds only in-frame clones, not every one. The repertoire has roughly 140,000 clones, 80% to 85% of them found once; the top ten carry more than 7%. Sequenced material: peripheral blood. The source is a human donor in a cohort sampled during active COVID-19. CDR3s include the opening cysteine and the closing phenylalanine or tryptophan. Fields, in order: V gene, J gene, CDR3 protein.

>TRBV29-1|TRBJ1-2
CSVEASTAYYGYTF
>TRBV19|TRBJ2-5
CASSMGQEETQYF
>TRBV6-5|TRBJ2-3
CASRSGTGGSDTQYF
>TRBV15|TRBJ2-5
CATSRDAGGRETQYF
>TRBV19|TRBJ1-4
CASSIKGVATNEKLFF
>TRBV6-6|TRBJ2-7
CASSRDRGQYF
>TRBV2|TRBJ2-2
CASSDGQFNTGELFF
>TRBV6-5|TRBJ1-2
CASSSPGQGDDGYTF
>TRBV2|TRBJ1-2
CASSERPGEVWGYTF
>TRBV29-1|TRBJ2-3
CSDSQGFDTDTQYF
>TRBV29-1|TRBJ1-1
CSVRRGPMNTEAFF
>TRBV18|TRBJ2-7
CASSPGATYEQYF
>TRBV3-1/TRBV3-2|TRBJ2-5
CASSRDRGGRETQYF
>TRBV19|TRBJ1-2
CASRGDYGYTF
>TRBV6-6|TRBJ2-5
CASTASGGAETQYF
>TRBV7-9|TRBJ2-5
CASSLWGDQETQYF
>TRBV29-1|TRBJ2-3
CSVGMSGTDTQYF
>TRBV25-1|TRBJ2-5
CASSDSPWYGETQYF
>TRBV7-9|TRBJ1-6
CASSLPDSPLHF
>TRBV11-2|TRBJ1-1
CASSHGQGALFAFF
>TRBV28|TRBJ1-1
CASSLFSGLAGVMNTEAFF
>TRBV5-1|TRBJ2-5
CASSLLAGQETQYF
>TRBV28|TRBJ2-1
CASKEGTGYREQFF
>TRBV19|TRBJ1-6
CASSIDEGGRADSPLHF
>TRBV10-3|TRBJ1-2
CAISESNRENGYTF
>TRBV9|TRBJ2-6
CASSATGQGAHSGANVLTF
>TRBV18|TRBJ2-7
CASSSGQGYEQYF
>TRBV2|TRBJ2-3
CASSLRGSTDTQYF
>TRBV7-2|TRBJ2-5
CASSSGGARKETQYF
>TRBV27|TRBJ2-7
CASRRQGTYEQYF
>TRBV24-1|TRBJ1-4
CATSETGKNEKLFF
>TRBV4-1|TRBJ2-1
CASSRSQVGRGTLDEQFF
>TRBV5-8|TRBJ2-3
CASSFGSGHTQYF
>TRBV5-1|TRBJ2-5
CASSPGVAGYQETQYF
>TRBV5-1|TRBJ1-2
CASSLGQGVGYGYTF
>TRBV19|TRBJ1-5
CASKTGTGQQPQHF